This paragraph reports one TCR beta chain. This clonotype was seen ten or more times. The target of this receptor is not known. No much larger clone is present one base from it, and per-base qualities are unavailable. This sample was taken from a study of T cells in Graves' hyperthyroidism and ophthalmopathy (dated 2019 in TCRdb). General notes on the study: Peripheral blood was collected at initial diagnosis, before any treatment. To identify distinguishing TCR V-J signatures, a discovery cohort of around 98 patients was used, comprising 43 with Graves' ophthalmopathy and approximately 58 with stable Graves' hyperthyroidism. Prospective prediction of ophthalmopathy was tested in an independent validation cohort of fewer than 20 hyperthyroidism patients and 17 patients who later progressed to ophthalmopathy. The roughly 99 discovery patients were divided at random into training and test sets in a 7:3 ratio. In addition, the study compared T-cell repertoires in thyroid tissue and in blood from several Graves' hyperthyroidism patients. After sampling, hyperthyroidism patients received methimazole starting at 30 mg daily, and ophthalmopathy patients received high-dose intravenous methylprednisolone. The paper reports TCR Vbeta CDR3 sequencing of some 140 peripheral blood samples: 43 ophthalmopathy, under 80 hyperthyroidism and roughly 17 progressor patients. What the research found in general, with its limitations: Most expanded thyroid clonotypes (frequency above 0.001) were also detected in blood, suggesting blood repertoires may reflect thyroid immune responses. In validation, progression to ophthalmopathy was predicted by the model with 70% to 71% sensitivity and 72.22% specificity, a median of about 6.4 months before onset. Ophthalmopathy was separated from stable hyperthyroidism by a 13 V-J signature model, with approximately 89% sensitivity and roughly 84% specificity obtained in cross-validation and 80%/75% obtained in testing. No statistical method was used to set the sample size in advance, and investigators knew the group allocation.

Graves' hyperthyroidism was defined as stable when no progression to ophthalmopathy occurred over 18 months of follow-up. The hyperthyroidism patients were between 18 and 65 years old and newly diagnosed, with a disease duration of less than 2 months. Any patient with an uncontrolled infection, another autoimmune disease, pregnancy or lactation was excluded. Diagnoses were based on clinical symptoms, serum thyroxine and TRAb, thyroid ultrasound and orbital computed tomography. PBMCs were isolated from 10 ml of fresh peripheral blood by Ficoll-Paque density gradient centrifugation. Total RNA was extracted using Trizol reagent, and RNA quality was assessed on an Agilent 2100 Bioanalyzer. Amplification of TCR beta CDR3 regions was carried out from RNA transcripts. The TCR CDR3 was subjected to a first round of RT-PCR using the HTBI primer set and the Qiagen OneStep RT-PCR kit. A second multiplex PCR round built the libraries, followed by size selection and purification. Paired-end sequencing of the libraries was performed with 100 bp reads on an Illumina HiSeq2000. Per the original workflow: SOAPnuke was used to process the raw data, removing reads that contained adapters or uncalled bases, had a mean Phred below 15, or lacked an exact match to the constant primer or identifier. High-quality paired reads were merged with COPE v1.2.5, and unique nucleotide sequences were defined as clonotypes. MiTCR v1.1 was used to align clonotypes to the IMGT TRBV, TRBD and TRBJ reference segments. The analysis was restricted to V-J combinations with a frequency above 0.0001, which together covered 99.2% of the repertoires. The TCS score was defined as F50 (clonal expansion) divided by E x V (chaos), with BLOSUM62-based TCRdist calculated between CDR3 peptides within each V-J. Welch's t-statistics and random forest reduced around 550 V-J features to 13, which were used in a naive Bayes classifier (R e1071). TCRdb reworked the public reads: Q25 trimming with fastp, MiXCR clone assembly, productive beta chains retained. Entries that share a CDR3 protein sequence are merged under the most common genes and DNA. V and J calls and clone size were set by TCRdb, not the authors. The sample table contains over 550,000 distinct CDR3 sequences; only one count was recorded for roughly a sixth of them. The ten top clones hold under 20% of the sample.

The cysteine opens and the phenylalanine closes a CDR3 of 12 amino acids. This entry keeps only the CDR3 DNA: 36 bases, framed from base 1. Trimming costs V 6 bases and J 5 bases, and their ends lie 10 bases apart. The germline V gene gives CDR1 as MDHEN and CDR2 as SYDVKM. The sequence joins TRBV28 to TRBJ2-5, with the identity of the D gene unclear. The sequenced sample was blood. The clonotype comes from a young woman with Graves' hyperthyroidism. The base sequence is TGTGCCAGCAGGACCACAACGGAGACCCAGTACTTC. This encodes CASRTTTETQYF.